This TCR beta chain was sequenced for a study of T cells in Graves' hyperthyroidism and ophthalmopathy. CDR1 is SGHAT and CDR2 is FQNNGV in the germline V gene. V was pared by 5 bases and J by 8 bases, with 19 bases between. CDR3 size: 15 residues. Amplification yielded TCR beta CDR3 regions, with RNA transcripts as the source. The primer set for the first-round RT-PCR of the TCR CDR3 was HTBI. TCRdb passed the multiplex PCR reads through MiXCR, listing each CDR3 protein once. The data hold 350,000 to 400,000 distinct CDR3 sequences, with approximately 14% observed a single time. This clonotype was recorded at least ten times. Patients having uncontrolled infection, another autoimmune disease, pregnancy or lactation were not included.

The rearrangement joins TRBV11-2 to TRBJ2-1, with TRBD2 as a possible D gene (6 bases). This receptor was taken from a woman in her fifties or sixties with Graves' hyperthyroidism. The sequencing sample was made of blood. The CDR3 reads CASSRGTSVWDEQFF. The CDR3 DNA sequence: TGTGCCAGCAGCCGCGGGACCTCGGTGTGGGATGAGCAGTTCTTC.